Sequencing of this TCR beta chain was carried out in a study of shared clonotypes between healthy human individuals. This clone has more than one count but fewer than ten. An even split of each subset's genomic DNA across several immunoSEQ plates was performed. Libraries were prepared by immunoSEQ multiplex PCR; TCRdb keeps only in-frame clonotypes and omits some of them. The data contain some 510,000 clones, 75% to 85% of them singletons. The V gene's germline CDR1 is KGHSH and CDR2 LQKENI. The CDR3 loop spans 15 amino acids. V gave up 3 bases and J gave up 9 bases; unmatched junction bases: 10. This TCR was sampled from a woman aged 40-49 years in good health. Some clones in this sample may be carry-over from other donors' samples. Sequenced: PBMCs. The J gene is TRBJ2-1, the V gene TRBV18; 8 nucleotides align to TRBD2. DNA of the CDR3: TGTGCCAGCTCACCTCCGGCCGGGGGGGTTCGTGAGCAGTTCTTC. The encoded protein is CASSPPAGGVREQFF.